This TCR beta chain originates from a study of shared clonotypes between healthy human individuals. Germline CDR1 and CDR2: SGDLS and YYNGEE. CDR3 size: 14 residues. V lost 6 bases to trimming and J lost 3 bases, with 12 bases between them. Unsorted samples used approximately 99 million PBMCs for genomic DNA. Sequencing was at deep level. The method was immunoSEQ multiplex PCR; TCRdb's version includes in-frame clones alone and lacks a portion of them. The sample includes 400,000 to 600,000 clones, almost 80% of them seen just once. The chain recombines TRBV9 with TRBJ2-2; D uncertain. This TCR came from a woman aged 40 to 50 in good health. Some clones in this sample may be carry-over from other donors' samples. The sequenced sample was PBMCs. The CDR3 DNA is TGTGCCAGCACCCAGGACGCAGACACCGGGGAGCTGTTTTTT. It codes for CASTQDADTGELFF. Full variable domain (rest looked up from reference TRBV9 and TRBJ2-2): DSGVTQTPKHLITATGQRVTLRCSPRSGDLSVYWYQQSLDQGLQFLIQYYNGEERAKGNILERFSAQQFPDLHSELNLSSLELGDSALYFCASTQDADTGELFFGEGSRLTVL.